These 29 T cell receptor beta chains share one sample of origin, sequenced in a study of vaccination effects on CD4 cells after COVID-19. TCRdb keeps only in-frame clones here, not all; method: immunoSEQ multiplex PCR. The sample carries more than 60,000 clones, roughly 74% recorded once. Peptide-pool stimulation followed by sequencing identified expanded antigen-specific CD4+ clonotypes in the ViraFEST assay. It was after 10 days of culture that CD4+ T cells were isolated. Two-dose vaccination with either BNT162b2 or mRNA-1273 was given to the participants. These receptors lack a known antigen. Sequenced here: CD4+ T cells from PBMCs cultured with HCoV-229E spike peptides, sampled after COVID-19 vaccination. These receptors were taken from a human donor who received a COVID-19 vaccine.

V and J are TRBV27 and TRBJ2-3; D not certain. The CDR3 has 11 residues. V was cut by 4 bases and J by 12 bases, with 11 bases left in between. Germline loops: CDR1 MNHEY, CDR2 SMNVEV (reference sequence). CDR3 bases: TGTGCCAGCAGTTCCCAGAGAGGACAGTATTTT. This gives the protein CASSSQRGQYF.

The chain joins TRBV5-1 to TRBJ1-2; no reliable D call. With 0 bases removed from V and 2 bases from J, the gap between germline ends came to 8 bases. Germline V gene data show CDR1 as SGHRS and CDR2 as YFSETQ. CDR3 length equals 14 residues. CDR3 in DNA: TGCGCCAGCAGCTTGGGGGCGAAGAACTATGGCTACACCTTC. Translating gives CASSLGAKNYGYTF. Full variable domain (remainder filled in from reference TRBV5-1 and TRBJ1-2): KAGVTQTPRYLIKTRGQQVTLSCSPISGHRSVSWYQQTPGQGLQFLFEYFSETQRNKGNFPGRFSGRQFSNSRSEMNVSTLELGDSALYLCASSLGAKNYGYTFGSGTRLTVV.

The rearrangement links TRBV4-3 to TRBJ2-5; D gene unclear. The V end lost 4 bases, the J end lost 0 bases, and 6 bases lay between the germline ends. The CDR3 loop spans 13 amino acids. Germline V gives CDR1 LGHNA, CDR2 YSLEER. CDR3 loop: CASSRDYQETQYF. The CDR3 region has the DNA TGCGCCAGCAGCCGAGATTACCAAGAGACCCAGTACTTC.

The J gene is TRBJ2-3, the V gene TRBV7-2, with 10 bases aligning to TRBD1. The J segment lost 5 bases and the V segment lost 0 bases, leaving 5 bases of the junction unmatched. This CDR3 region has 16 residues. The V gene's germline CDR1 is SGHTA and CDR2 FQGNSA. This CDR3 is CASSLAGTGAGDTQYF. The DNA of the CDR3 is TGTGCCAGCAGCTTAGCCGGGACAGGGGCTGGAGATACGCAGTATTTT.

In DNA form, the CDR3 reads TGTGCCAGCAGTTCTTCAGTCACCGGGGAGCTGTTTTTT. It encodes CASSSSVTGELFF. The chain recombines TRBV6-5 with TRBJ2-2; D is ambiguous. V lost 4 bases, J lost 4 bases, and 7 bases lay in between. The CDR3 covers 13 residues. CDR1 MNHEY and CDR2 SVGAGI come from the germline V gene.

V and J are TRBV12-3 or TRBV12-4 and TRBJ2-3; D gene unclear. Trimming removed 1 base from V and 6 bases from J, with 8 bases in between. The CDR3 is made up of 13 amino acids. The DNA of the CDR3 is TGTGCCAGCAGTTTAGACAGTGGGGATACGCAGTATTTT. It translates to CASSLDSGDTQYF.

This rearrangement joins TRBV11-2 to TRBJ2-7; no clear D. The CDR3 has 14 amino acids. Germline lookup yields CDR1 SGHAT and CDR2 FQNNGV. The V gene lost 6 bases and the J gene lost 6 bases, with 18 bases spanning the gap. The CDR3 region is CASRQLPPTAEQYV. CDR3 in DNA: TGTGCCAGCAGGCAACTACCTCCCACGGCCGAGCAGTACGTC.

J is TRBJ1-4 and V is TRBV6-5, with D possibly being TRBD1 (6 bases). This CDR3 has 15 residues. CDR1 and CDR2 (germline): MNHEY, SVGAGI. Trimming removed 0 bases from V and 8 bases from J, with 13 bases in between. CDR3 bases: TGTGCCAGCAGTTACTCCGGGGGGCCGGGGGAAAAACTGTTTTTT. It codes for CASSYSGGPGEKLFF.

This CDR3 reads CATSRSRLAGVADTQYF. The CDR3 DNA is TGTGCCACCAGCAGAAGCCGACTAGCGGGGGTAGCAGATACGCAGTATTTT. V is TRBV15 and J is TRBJ2-3; 12 positions match TRBD2. Germline CDR1 reads LNHNV; CDR2 reads YYDKDF (reference sequence). J lost 4 bases, V lost 2 bases, and 7 bases had no gene match. There are 17 residues in the CDR3.

This clone was seen once. J is TRBJ1-1 and V is TRBV6-2 or TRBV6-3; 11 nucleotides align to TRBD1. This CDR3 spans 14 amino acids. Losses at the gene ends were 4 bases for V and 10 bases for J; bases not matched to a gene: 8. CDR1 and CDR2 from the germline V gene are MNHEY and SVGEGT. CDR3 in amino acids: CASSWGQGGTGAFF. DNA of the CDR3: TGTGCCAGCAGTTGGGGACAGGGGGGCACCGGAGCTTTCTTT.

This rearrangement joins TRBV24-1 to TRBJ1-2; weak D call: TRBD1 (5 bases). In germline, CDR1 is KGHDR, CDR2 SFDVKD. The CDR3 sequence is 16 residues long. V was shortened by 4 bases and J by 4 bases, with 18 bases between the two germline ends. CDR3 bases: TGTGCCACCAGTGACGCCGCCGGGACCGAACCCTATGGCTACACCTTC. Its translation: CATSDAAGTEPYGYTF.

The CDR3 reads CASRPTGGNTGELFF. The CDR3 DNA sequence: TGTGCCAGCAGACCGACGGGGGGAAACACCGGGGAGCTGTTTTTT. The rearrangement joins TRBV3-1 (or the pseudogene TRBV3-2) to TRBJ2-2; 7 nucleotides align to TRBD2. Germline V CDR1 and CDR2: LGHDT, YNNKEL (reference sequence). The CDR3 runs to 15 residues. V was clipped by 6 bases and J by 2 bases; unmatched bases: 6.

The chain uses TRBV24-1 and TRBJ2-5; TRBD1 aligns across 8 bases. V shed 4 bases and J 5 bases; nucleotides not matched to a gene: 5. The CDR3 extends over 14 amino acids. Germline assignment: CDR1 KGHDR and CDR2 SFDVKD. The CDR3 protein is CATSDNRGIETQYF. The CDR3 bases are TGTGCCACCAGTGACAACAGGGGGATCGAGACCCAGTACTTC.

The chain joins TRBV12-3 or TRBV12-4 to TRBJ1-2, with 9 positions matching TRBD1. The CDR3 covers 13 residues. The V gene end was trimmed by 5 bases and the J gene end by 4 bases; junction bases not matched to a gene: 2. This CDR3 reads CASSIQGAYGYTF. The CDR3 DNA sequence: TGTGCCAGCAGTATACAGGGGGCCTATGGCTACACCTTC.

The genes are TRBV24-1 and TRBJ1-4; tentative D call: TRBD1 (6 bases). Germline lookup yields CDR1 KGHDR and CDR2 SFDVKD. Trimming took off 6 bases at V and 6 bases at J, with 10 bases between the two ends. The CDR3 loop spans 13 amino acids. The CDR3 loop is CATSQGSDEKLFF. The DNA of the CDR3 is TGTGCCACCAGTCAGGGGTCAGATGAAAAACTGTTTTTT.

CDR3 DNA sequence: TGTGCCAGCGGGCCGGGAGGGGCAGGCAATCAGCCCCAGCATTTT. It specifies CASGPGGAGNQPQHF. The V and J genes are TRBV6-1 and TRBJ1-5, with TRBD1 as a possible D gene (5 bases). Germline V gene lookup returns CDR1 MNHNS and CDR2 SASEGT. Trimming stripped 8 bases from V and 2 bases from J, with 16 bases between. The length of the CDR3 is 15 residues.

This clone was observed a handful of times. The chain couples TRBV12-5 to TRBJ2-7, with D maybe TRBD2 (6 bases). V lost 8 bases, J lost 3 bases, and 14 bases lay in between. This CDR3 is 13 amino acids long. Germline V gene lookup returns CDR1 LGHNT and CDR2 FRNRAP. This CDR3 reads CASKVGTHYEQYV. The CDR3 coding sequence is TGTGCTAGTAAAGTCGGGACTCACTACGAGCAGTACGTC.

The V call is TRBV28, the J call TRBJ1-1; TRBD1 might be the D (5 bases). The CDR3 covers 14 residues. Germline V gene data show CDR1 as MDHEN and CDR2 as SYDVKM. Deletions cut 5 bases from V and 6 bases from J, with 16 bases between. The CDR3 is CASSTSPGRSEAFF. CDR3 DNA sequence: TGTGCCAGCAGTACCTCGCCGGGGCGTTCTGAAGCTTTCTTT.

This clone was counted a few times. V and J are TRBV9 and TRBJ1-1; no definite D call. The CDR3 sequence is 14 residues long. The V gene lost 0 bases and the J gene lost 0 bases, with 6 bases spanning the gap. Germline V gene sequence: CDR1 SGDLS, CDR2 YYNGEE. CDR3 sequence: CASSVGDLNTEAFF. In DNA form, the CDR3 reads TGTGCCAGCAGCGTAGGGGATCTGAACACTGAAGCTTTCTTT.

The CDR3 reads CASSLGVPETQYF. The CDR3 bases are TGTGCCAGCAGCTTAGGTGTCCCGGAGACCCAGTACTTC. This sequence joins TRBV11-2 and TRBJ2-5, with D uncertain. Germline lookup yields CDR1 SGHAT and CDR2 FQNNGV. CDR3 length: 13 amino acids. V was cut by 1 base and J by 5 bases, with 8 bases left in between.

Ten or more counts support this clone. J is TRBJ1-6 and V is TRBV9; TRBD1 matches 8 bases. CDR1 SGDLS and CDR2 YYNGEE come from the germline V gene. This CDR3 comprises 16 residues. J was trimmed by 7 bases and V by 4 bases; bases with no gene match: 10. The CDR3 nucleotides read TGTGCCAGCAGCCTAAAGGGAGGACAGGGAAATTCACCCCTCCACTTT. This gives the protein CASSLKGGQGNSPLHF. Looking up the rest from reference TRBV9 and TRBJ1-6 gives the full variable domain: DSGVTQTPKHLITATGQRVTLRCSPRSGDLSVYWYQQSLDQGLQFLIQYYNGEERAKGNILERFSAQQFPDLHSELNLSSLELGDSALYFCASSLKGGQGNSPLHFGNGTRLTVT.

The J gene is TRBJ1-2, the V gene TRBV5-1, with a possible D match to TRBD1 (6 bases). Germline V gives CDR1 SGHRS, CDR2 YFSETQ. There are 16 residues in the CDR3. V lost 4 bases and J lost 5, with 21 bases in between. CDR3 in amino acids: CASSPGGGSRTYGYTF. The CDR3 nucleotides read TGCGCCAGCAGCCCCGGTGGGGGCTCACGGACATATGGCTACACCTTC.

The chain is built from TRBV9 and TRBJ2-4; no firm D call. V was clipped by 6 bases and J by 2 bases, with 15 bases between them. Germline V gene data show CDR1 as SGDLS and CDR2 as YYNGEE. CDR3 length: 15 amino acids. The CDR3 nucleotides read TGTGCCAGCACTCCCGGCCCAGTCCCCAAAAACATTCAGTACTTC. Its protein is CASTPGPVPKNIQYF.

There are a few counts of this clone. The rearrangement joins TRBV6-5 to TRBJ2-2, with D unclear. V was cut by 8 bases and J by 5 bases, with 15 bases left in between. The germline CDR1 and CDR2 sequences are MNHEY and SVGAGI. There are 14 residues in the CDR3. Here the CDR3 DNA reads TGTGCCAGCGGGGTAGGGTATAGGACCGGGGAGCTGTTTTTT. Translating gives CASGVGYRTGELFF.

The V call is TRBV9, the J call TRBJ1-2; D not resolved. CDR3 length: 13 amino acids. CDR1 is SGDLS, CDR2 YYNGEE, per germline. V dropped 3 bases and J dropped 7 bases, with 13 bases sitting between them. CDR3 sequence: CASSAESFGGYTF. In nucleotides, the CDR3 is TGTGCCAGCAGCGCTGAGAGTTTTGGTGGCTACACCTTC. The entire variable domain, with the rest obtained from reference TRBV9 and TRBJ1-2, is as follows: DSGVTQTPKHLITATGQRVTLRCSPRSGDLSVYWYQQSLDQGLQFLIQYYNGEERAKGNILERFSAQQFPDLHSELNLSSLELGDSALYFCASSAESFGGYTFGSGTRLTVV.

This rearrangement joins TRBV19 to TRBJ1-1, with TRBD1 matching over 9 bases. Losses at the gene ends were 5 bases for V and 5 bases for J; bases not matched to a gene: 12. The CDR3 length is 16 residues. The V gene's germline CDR1 is LNHDA and CDR2 SQIVND (reference sequence). This CDR3 reads CASSPTTGGIWTEAFF. The DNA for the CDR3 is TGTGCCAGTAGTCCGACGACAGGGGGGATTTGGACTGAAGCTTTCTTT.

This clone has just a few counts. V and J are TRBV11-2 and TRBJ2-2, with 7 bases aligning to TRBD1. The CDR3 consists of 19 residues. CDR1 is SGHAT, CDR2 FQNNGV, per germline. The V segment lost 1 base and the J segment 3 bases; nucleotides outside the gene matches: 14. CDR3 in amino acids: CASSLGKTGRGRYTGELFF. CDR3 nucleotide sequence: TGTGCCAGCAGCTTAGGCAAGACAGGGCGAGGACGATACACCGGGGAGCTGTTTTTT.

The V call is TRBV9, the J call TRBJ2-2; D unclear. CDR3 length: 13 amino acids. CDR1 SGDLS and CDR2 YYNGEE come from the germline V gene. Trimming cost V 0 bases and J 9 bases, with 9 bases left between them. The CDR3 is CASSVDVDRELFF. The CDR3, as DNA: TGTGCCAGCAGCGTAGACGTTGACAGGGAGCTGTTTTTT. The whole variable domain, remainder taken from reference TRBV9 and TRBJ2-2, is DSGVTQTPKHLITATGQRVTLRCSPRSGDLSVYWYQQSLDQGLQFLIQYYNGEERAKGNILERFSAQQFPDLHSELNLSSLELGDSALYFCASSVDVDRELFFGEGSRLTVL.

The chain recombines TRBV24-1 with TRBJ2-2, with D uncertain. This CDR3 is built from 12 residues. Germline CDR1 is KGHDR and CDR2 is SFDVKD. The V and J ends lost 7 bases and 7 bases respectively, with 9 bases between them. The CDR3: CATSQSYGELFF. The CDR3 DNA reads as TGTGCCACCAGCCAGAGCTACGGGGAGCTGTTTTTT.